The T cell receptor beta chain described here comes from a study of response to subunit inactivated influenza vaccine (dated by TCRdb to the late 2010s). Turning to the overall study: The study used deep quantitative T cell receptor repertoire profiling to track responses to a trivalent subunit inactivated influenza vaccine. What the authors observed across the whole study: It was suggested by the authors that each seasonal influenza vaccination may recruit only a limited number of new T cells.

In this sample, this clonotype turned up a few times. The specificity of this receptor is unknown. No base-level quality is on record; no much larger clone is a single base apart. Sequences MNHEY (CDR1) and SVGEGT (CDR2) are obtained from the germline V gene. Measured from the cysteine to the phenylalanine, the CDR3 is 13 residues long. The entry retains the CDR3 DNA only, 39 bases that are in frame from base 1. The germline ends are 11 bases apart after V is trimmed by 5 bases and J by 4 bases. The method behind the library was RT-PCR. TCRdb names Illumina HiSeq 2500 as the instrument used. Using fastp at Q25 and MiXCR, TCRdb reprocessed the public reads and kept productive beta chains. Rows with a matching CDR3 protein are joined into one entry that keeps the most common DNA and genes. Present in this sample are under 200,000 distinct CDR3 sequences, around 10% of which were seen just once. Of the sample, under 40% is held by the ten largest clones.

The receptor chain draws on TRBV6-2 or TRBV6-3 and TRBJ1-1; too little of a D gene remains to name it. Specimen: CD8+ T cells sorted from PBMCs, collected 23 months after vaccination. This receptor was taken from a man between 50 and 69 years old who received an inactivated influenza vaccine. Donor details come from another sample of the same person, matched by shared clones. The CDR3 protein sequence reads: CASSVVYGTEAFF. The nucleotide sequence reads as follows: TGTGCCAGCAGTGTGGTCTACGGCACTGAAGCTTTCTTT.